This entry is about one T cell receptor beta chain. The antigen is unknown. In the library, individual cDNA molecules carried attached unique molecular identifiers. Each CDR3 protein gets one entry after TCRdb re-called the 5' RACE reads with MiXCR. The repertoire includes approximately 98,000 distinct CDR3 sequences, 9.5% to 13% of them detected once, and around 3% sits in the top ten. The data originate from a study of early T cells in non-severe SARS-CoV-2 infection. On the study more broadly: Chains were not paired, and sequencing was done on bulk RNA from unsorted whole blood.

Findings and limits, study-wide: Database matching using VDJdb favored anti-spike CD8 responses, with private and CD4 specificities left missing.

The CDR3 length is 13 residues. V was clipped by 6 bases and J by 6 bases, with 12 bases between them. Germline-derived CDR1 and CDR2 are SGHAT and FQNNGV. The chain carries TRBV11-2 and TRBJ2-1, with unresolved D. This TCR came from an adult who was a healthcare worker with PCR-confirmed SARS-CoV-2 infection or an uninfected control (not recorded which). The sample comprised whole blood. CDR3 coding DNA: TGTGCCAGCAGACGGCAGTTGGCCAATGAGCAGTTCTTC. Its translation: CASRRQLANEQFF.